This T cell receptor beta chain was sequenced in a study of T cell responses to AZD1222 COVID-19 vaccine (dated by TCRdb to the early 2020s). With respect to the entire study: TCR sequencing was performed for over 230 trial participants, of whom about 210 were given two doses of AZD1222 and roughly 25 were given two doses of MenACWY control vaccine. Trial participants were enrolled into age subgroups of 18-55, 56-69 and 70-plus years, which contained approximately 150, 28 and 58 TCR-sequenced participants, respectively.

The CDR3 regions of human TCRbeta chains were analyzed by immunosequencing. The paper's data handling went like this. TCRs in the repertoires were matched against a reference library of SARS-CoV-2-specific TCRs that had been generated with the MIRA antigen-specificity platform. Breadth was defined as the fraction of unique TCRs that were SARS-CoV-2-associated, and depth was defined as the fraction of total T cells that were SARS-CoV-2-associated. Using the MIRA data, each spike-specific TCR was mapped to the spike region that the TCR reacts to and placed in a CD4 or CD8 class. Log10-transformed breadth and depth values were compared by one-way ANOVA with Sidak's multiple comparisons tests. Drawn from immuneACCESS, this table holds only the in-frame rearrangements with V and J called that TCRdb kept. Clones are partly lost; checked studies trace under half to an unresolved V gene and leave the rest unexplained. V, J and clone size reflect that table, while D and trimming were determined from the DNA. In all, the sample holds more than 80,000 clones, and roughly 90% of those were seen once. Around 2.9% of the sample rests with the top ten.

From the cysteine up to the phenylalanine, the CDR3 has a length of 13 residues. The CDR3 DNA has 39 bases and is translated from base 1. CDR1 LGHDT and CDR2 YNNKEL were looked up in the germline V gene (reference sequence). V gives up 6 bases and J gives up 2 bases, and the segment between their germline ends measures 7 bases. About this clone itself: Its specific antigen is unknown. The sample holds no much larger clone one base away, and base qualities are not on file.

Overall results and qualifications from the work: Most participants were white British and females outnumbered males, and the authors suggested that clonal diversity may have been underestimated. A significant rise in spike-specific TCR breadth and depth was observed after two AZD1222 doses relative to day 0 and relative to MenACWY recipients. Because no day 14 peak-response samples were available, the repertoires could be characterized only after the peak T cell response. Only a handful of AZD1222 recipients were SARS-CoV-2 seropositive at baseline, limiting conclusions about previously exposed vaccinees. The whole spike protein was spanned by vaccine-associated CD4 TCRs, and dominant responses were seen in regions 160-218 and 743-854. In the small 56-69-year group, the increase in depth fell short of significance, most likely because of low power. Reportedly, close to half of the unique spike-specific TCRs recognized epitopes lying outside the regions that are mutated in the B.1.351 and B.1.1.7 variants.

Sample time point, as interpreted from the label and publication: about 28 days (+/-7) after the second vaccine dose. AZD1222 recipients with second doses at about 4 weeks or about 12 weeks were pooled, because spike-specific TCR depth and breadth did not differ between schedules. Vaccinee samples were obtained from the UK trials COV001 and COV002, which included a single-blind randomized controlled phase 2/3 trial of AZD1222 (ChAdOx1 nCoV-19) in healthy adults. For TCRbeta chain sequencing, PBMC samples from trial participants were taken at day 0 and at day 28 after the second dose. The rearrangement combines TRBV3-1 (or the pseudogene TRBV3-2) with TRBJ2-2, with no reliable assignment of the D segment. The input for sequencing was peripheral blood, taken 28 days after the second AZD1222 dose. This receptor was obtained from an adult who received the AZD1222 COVID-19 vaccine. The nucleotides are TGTGCCAGCAGGGGCACTAACACCGGGGAGCTGTTTTTT. Translated, it gives CASRGTNTGELFF.